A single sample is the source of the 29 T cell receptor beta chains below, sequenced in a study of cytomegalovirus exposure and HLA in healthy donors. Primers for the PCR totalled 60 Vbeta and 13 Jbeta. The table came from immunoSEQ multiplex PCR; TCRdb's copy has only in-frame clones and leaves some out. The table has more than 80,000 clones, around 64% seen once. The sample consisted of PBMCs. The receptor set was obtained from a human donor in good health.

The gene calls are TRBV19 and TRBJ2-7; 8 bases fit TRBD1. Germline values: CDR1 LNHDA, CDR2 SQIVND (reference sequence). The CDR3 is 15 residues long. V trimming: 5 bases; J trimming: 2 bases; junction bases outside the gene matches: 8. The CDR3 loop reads CASSAQGDRTYEQYF. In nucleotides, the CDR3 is TGTGCCAGTAGTGCACAAGGGGACAGGACCTACGAGCAGTACTTC.

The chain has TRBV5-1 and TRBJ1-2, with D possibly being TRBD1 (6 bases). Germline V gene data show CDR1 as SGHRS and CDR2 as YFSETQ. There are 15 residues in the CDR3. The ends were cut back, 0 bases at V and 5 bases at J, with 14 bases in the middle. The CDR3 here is CASSLALGGAYGYTF. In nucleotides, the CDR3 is TGCGCCAGCAGCTTGGCGTTGGGGGGGGCTTATGGCTACACCTTC.

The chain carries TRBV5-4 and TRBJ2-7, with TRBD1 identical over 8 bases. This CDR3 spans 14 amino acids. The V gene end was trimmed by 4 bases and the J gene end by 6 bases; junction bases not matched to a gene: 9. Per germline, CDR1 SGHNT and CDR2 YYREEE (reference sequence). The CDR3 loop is CASSVTGGSSEQYF. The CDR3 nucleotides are TGTGCCAGCAGCGTAACAGGGGGTTCCAGCGAGCAGTACTTC. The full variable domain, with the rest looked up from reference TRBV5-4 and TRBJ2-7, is ETGVTQSPTHLIKTRGQQVTLRCSSQSGHNTVSWYQQALGQGPQFIFQYYREEENGRGNFPPRFSGLQFPNYSSELNVNALELDDSALYLCASSVTGGSSEQYFGPGTRLTVT.

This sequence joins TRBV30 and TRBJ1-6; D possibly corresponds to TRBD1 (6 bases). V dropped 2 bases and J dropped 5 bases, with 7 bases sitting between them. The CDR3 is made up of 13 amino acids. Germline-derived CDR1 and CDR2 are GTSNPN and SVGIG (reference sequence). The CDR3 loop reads CAWSTGNNSPLHF. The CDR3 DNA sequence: TGTGCCTGGAGTACAGGGAATAATTCACCCCTCCACTTT. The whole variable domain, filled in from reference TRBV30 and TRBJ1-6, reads SQTIHQWPATLVQPVGSPLSLECTVEGTSNPNLYWYRQAAGRGLQLLFYSVGIGQISSEVPQNLSASRPQDRQFILSSKKLLLSDSGFYLCAWSTGNNSPLHFGNGTRLTVT.

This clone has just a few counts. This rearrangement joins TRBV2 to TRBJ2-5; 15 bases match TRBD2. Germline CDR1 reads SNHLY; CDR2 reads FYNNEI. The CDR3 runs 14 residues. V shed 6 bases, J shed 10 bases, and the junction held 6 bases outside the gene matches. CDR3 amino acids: CASRRTSGGVDQYF. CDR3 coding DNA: TGTGCCAGCAGGAGGACTAGCGGGGGGGTCGACCAGTACTTC.

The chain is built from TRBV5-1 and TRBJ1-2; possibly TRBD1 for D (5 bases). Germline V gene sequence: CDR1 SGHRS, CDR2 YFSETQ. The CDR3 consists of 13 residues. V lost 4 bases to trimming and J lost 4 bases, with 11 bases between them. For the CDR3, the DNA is TGCGCCAGCAGCCCCCGGGGGGGCTATGGCTACACCTTC. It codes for CASSPRGGYGYTF.

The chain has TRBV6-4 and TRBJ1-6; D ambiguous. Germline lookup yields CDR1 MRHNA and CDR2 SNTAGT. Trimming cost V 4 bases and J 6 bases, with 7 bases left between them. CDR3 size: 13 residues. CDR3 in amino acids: CASSASRNSPLHF. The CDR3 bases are TGTGCCAGCAGTGCTAGTCGTAATTCACCCCTCCACTTT.

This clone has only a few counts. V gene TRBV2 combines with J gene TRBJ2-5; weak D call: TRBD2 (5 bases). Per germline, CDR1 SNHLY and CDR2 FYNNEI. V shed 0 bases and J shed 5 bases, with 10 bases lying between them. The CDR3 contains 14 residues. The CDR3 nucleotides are TGTGCCAGCAGTGAAGCTTCAAGAGGGGAGACCCAGTACTTC. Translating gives CASSEASRGETQYF.

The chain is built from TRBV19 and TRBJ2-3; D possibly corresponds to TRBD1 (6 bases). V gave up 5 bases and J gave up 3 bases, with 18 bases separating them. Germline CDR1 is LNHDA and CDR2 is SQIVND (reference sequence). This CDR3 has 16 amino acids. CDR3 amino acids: CASSSGGGAGTDTQYF. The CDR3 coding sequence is TGTGCCAGTAGTTCTGGGGGCGGTGCTGGAACAGATACGCAGTATTTT.

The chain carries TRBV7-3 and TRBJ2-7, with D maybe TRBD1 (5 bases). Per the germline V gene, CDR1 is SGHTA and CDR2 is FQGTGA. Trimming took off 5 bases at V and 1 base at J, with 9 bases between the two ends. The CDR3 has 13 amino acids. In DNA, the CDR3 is TGTGCCAGCAGCCTGACAGCGTCCTACGAGCAGTACTTC. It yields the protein CASSLTASYEQYF. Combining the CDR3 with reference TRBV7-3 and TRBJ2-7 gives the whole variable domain GAGVSQTPSNKVTEKGKYVELRCDPISGHTALYWYRQSLGQGPEFLIYFQGTGAADDSGLPNDRFFAVRPEGSVSTLKIQRTERGDSAVYLCASSLTASYEQYFGPGTRLTVT.

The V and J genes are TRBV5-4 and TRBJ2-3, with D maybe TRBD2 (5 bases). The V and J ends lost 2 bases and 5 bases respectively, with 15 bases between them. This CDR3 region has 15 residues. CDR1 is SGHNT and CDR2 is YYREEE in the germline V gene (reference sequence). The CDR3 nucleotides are TGTGCCAGCAGCTTCGCTGGACGGGGAATAGATACGCAGTATTTT. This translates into CASSFAGRGIDTQYF.

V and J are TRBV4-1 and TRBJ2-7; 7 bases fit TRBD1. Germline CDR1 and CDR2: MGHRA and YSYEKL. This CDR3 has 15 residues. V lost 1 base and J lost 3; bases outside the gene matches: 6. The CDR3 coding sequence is TGCGCCAGCAGCCAAGTTACTGGGACAGACTACGAGCAGTACTTC. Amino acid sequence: CASSQVTGTDYEQYF.

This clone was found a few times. The CDR3 DNA follows: TGCGCCAGCAGCCAAGCCCTAGCGGGGGGGACCTCCCAAGAGACCCAGTACTTC. Translated: CASSQALAGGTSQETQYF. The rearrangement links TRBV4-3 to TRBJ2-5; 12 bases match TRBD2. With V trimmed by 1 base and J by 1 base, 7 bases remained unmatched. This CDR3 comprises 18 residues. Germline loops: CDR1 LGHNA, CDR2 YSLEER.

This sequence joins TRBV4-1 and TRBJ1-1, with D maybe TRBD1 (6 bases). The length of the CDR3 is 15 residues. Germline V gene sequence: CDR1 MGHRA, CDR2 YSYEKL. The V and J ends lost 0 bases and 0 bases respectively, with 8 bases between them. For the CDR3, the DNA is TGCGCCAGCAGCCAAGATTGGGGGCTGAACACTGAAGCTTTCTTT. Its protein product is CASSQDWGLNTEAFF.

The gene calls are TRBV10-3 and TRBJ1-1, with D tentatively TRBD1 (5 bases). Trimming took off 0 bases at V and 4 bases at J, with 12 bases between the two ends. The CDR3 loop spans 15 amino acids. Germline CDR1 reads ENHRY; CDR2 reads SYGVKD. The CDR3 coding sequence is TGTGCCATCAGTGAGTCGGCAGGGCTTACCACTGAAGCTTTCTTT. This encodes CAISESAGLTTEAFF.

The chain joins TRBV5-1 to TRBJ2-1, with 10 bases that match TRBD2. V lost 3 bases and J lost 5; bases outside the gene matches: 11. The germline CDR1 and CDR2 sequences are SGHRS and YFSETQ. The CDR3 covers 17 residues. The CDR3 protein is CASSWGLATKRNNEQFF. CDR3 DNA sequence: TGCGCCAGCAGCTGGGGACTAGCGACCAAGAGGAACAATGAGCAGTTCTTC. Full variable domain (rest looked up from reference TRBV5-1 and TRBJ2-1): KAGVTQTPRYLIKTRGQQVTLSCSPISGHRSVSWYQQTPGQGLQFLFEYFSETQRNKGNFPGRFSGRQFSNSRSEMNVSTLELGDSALYLCASSWGLATKRNNEQFFGPGTRLTVL.

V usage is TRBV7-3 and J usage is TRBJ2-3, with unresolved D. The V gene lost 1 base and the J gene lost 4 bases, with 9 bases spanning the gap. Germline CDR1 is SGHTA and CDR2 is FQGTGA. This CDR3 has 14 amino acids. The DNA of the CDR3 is TGTGCCAGCAGCTTAAGTTTCTCTTCAGATACGCAGTATTTT. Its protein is CASSLSFSSDTQYF. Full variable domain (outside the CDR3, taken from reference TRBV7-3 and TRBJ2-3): GAGVSQTPSNKVTEKGKYVELRCDPISGHTALYWYRQSLGQGPEFLIYFQGTGAADDSGLPNDRFFAVRPEGSVSTLKIQRTERGDSAVYLCASSLSFSSDTQYFGPGTRLTVL.

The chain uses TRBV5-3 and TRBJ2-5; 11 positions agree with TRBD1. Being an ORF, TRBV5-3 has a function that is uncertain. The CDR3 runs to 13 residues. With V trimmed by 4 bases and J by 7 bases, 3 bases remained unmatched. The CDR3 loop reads CARSNGQGATQYF. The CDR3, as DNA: TGTGCCAGAAGCAATGGACAGGGGGCGACCCAGTACTTC.

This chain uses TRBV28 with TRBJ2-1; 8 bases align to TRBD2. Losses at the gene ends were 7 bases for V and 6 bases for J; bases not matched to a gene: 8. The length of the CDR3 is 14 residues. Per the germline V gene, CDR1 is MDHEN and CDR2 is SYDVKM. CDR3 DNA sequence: TGTGCCAGCATTACCGGGACTAGGGTCAATGAGCAGTTCTTC. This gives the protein CASITGTRVNEQFF.

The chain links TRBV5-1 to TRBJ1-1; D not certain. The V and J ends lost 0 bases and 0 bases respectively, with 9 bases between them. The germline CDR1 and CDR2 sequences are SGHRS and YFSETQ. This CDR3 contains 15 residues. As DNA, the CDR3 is TGCGCCAGCAGCTTGGCCTGGCAGGTGAACACTGAAGCTTTCTTT. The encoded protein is CASSLAWQVNTEAFF.

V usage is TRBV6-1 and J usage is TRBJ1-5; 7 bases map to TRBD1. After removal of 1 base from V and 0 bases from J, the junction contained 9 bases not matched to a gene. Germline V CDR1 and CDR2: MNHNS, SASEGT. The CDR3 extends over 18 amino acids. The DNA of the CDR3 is TGTGCCAGCAGTGAAGGGGGGCAGGGGGTACATAGCAATCAGCCCCAGCATTTT. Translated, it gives CASSEGGQGVHSNQPQHF.

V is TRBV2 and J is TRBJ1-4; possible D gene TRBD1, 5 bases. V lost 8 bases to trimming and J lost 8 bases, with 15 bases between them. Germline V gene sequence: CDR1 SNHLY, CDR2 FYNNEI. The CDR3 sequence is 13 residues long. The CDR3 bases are TGTGCCAGCGACAGATTCGATGGAGAAAAACTGTTTTTT. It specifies CASDRFDGEKLFF.

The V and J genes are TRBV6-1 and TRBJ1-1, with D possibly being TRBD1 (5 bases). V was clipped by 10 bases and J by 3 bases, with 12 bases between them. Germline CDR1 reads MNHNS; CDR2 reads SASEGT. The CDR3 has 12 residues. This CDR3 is CAIYQGYTEAFF. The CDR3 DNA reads TGTGCCATTTATCAGGGATACACTGAAGCTTTCTTT.

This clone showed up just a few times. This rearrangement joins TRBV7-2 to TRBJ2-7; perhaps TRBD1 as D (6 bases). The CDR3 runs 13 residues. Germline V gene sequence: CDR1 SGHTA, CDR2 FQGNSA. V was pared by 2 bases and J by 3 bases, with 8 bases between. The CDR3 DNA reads TGTGCCAGCAGCTTAAAAGGGGGCTACGAGCAGTACTTC. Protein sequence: CASSLKGGYEQYF.

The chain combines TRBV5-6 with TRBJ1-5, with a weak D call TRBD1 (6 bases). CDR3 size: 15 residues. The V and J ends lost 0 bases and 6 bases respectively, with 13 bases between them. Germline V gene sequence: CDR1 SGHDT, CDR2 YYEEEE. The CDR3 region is CASSLGAGAGQPQHF. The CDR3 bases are TGTGCCAGCAGCTTGGGGGCAGGGGCGGGTCAGCCCCAGCATTTT.

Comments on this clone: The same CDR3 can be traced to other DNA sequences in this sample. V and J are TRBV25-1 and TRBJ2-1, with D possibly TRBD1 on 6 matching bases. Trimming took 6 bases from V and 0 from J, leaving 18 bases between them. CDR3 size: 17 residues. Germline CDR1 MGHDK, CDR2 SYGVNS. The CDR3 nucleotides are TGTGCCAGCAGCAGTCGTATACGGGACACCTCCTACAATGAGCAGTTCTTC. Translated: CASSSRIRDTSYNEQFF.

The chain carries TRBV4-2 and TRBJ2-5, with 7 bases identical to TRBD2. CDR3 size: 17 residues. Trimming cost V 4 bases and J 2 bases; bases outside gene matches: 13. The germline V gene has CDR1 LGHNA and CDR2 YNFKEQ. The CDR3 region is CASSPTLGGRTQETQYF. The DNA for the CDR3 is TGTGCCAGCAGCCCGACATTGGGGGGGAGGACTCAAGAGACCCAGTACTTC.

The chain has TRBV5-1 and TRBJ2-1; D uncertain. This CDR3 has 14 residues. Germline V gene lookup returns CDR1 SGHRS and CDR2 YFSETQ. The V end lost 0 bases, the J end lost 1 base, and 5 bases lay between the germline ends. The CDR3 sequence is CASSLAGSYNEQFF. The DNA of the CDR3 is TGCGCCAGCAGCTTGGCAGGTTCCTACAATGAGCAGTTCTTC. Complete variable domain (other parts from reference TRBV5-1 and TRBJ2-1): KAGVTQTPRYLIKTRGQQVTLSCSPISGHRSVSWYQQTPGQGLQFLFEYFSETQRNKGNFPGRFSGRQFSNSRSEMNVSTLELGDSALYLCASSLAGSYNEQFFGPGTRLTVL.

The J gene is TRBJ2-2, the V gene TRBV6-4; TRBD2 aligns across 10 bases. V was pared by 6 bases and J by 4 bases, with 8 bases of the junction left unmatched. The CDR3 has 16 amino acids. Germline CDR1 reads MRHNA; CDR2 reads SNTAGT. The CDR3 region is CASSPERGGFTGELFF. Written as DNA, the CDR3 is TGTGCCAGCAGCCCCGAGCGGGGGGGCTTCACCGGGGAGCTGTTTTTT.